This T cell receptor (beta chain) originates from a study of blood T cell repertoires in COVID-19 (dated by TCRdb to 2018 to 2020). About the full investigation: Samples covering the acute and convalescent phases of COVID-19 were provided by collaborators in the United States, Italy and Spain. The prospective study material was composed of cDNA or gDNA derived from T cells, B-cell-depleted T cells, or PBMCs. The dataset comprised deeply sampled blood TCRbeta repertoires from subjects exposed to, actively infected with, or recovered from COVID-19. The repertoires were made available in a free public database intended to serve as a resource for research on the immune response to SARS-CoV-2. The samples were drawn from two sources: the first 160 participants of the ongoing ImmuneRACE study, and approximately 1,300 subjects contributed by 6 global collaborators. A de-identified subject ID, COVID-19 status, age in years and sex were almost always included in the sample metadata. Where HLA class I and class II types were available, the types were taken from metadata supplied by the sample provider, not from assay-based typing.

CDR1 LNHDA and CDR2 SQIVND are derived from the germline V gene (reference sequence). The cysteine opens and the phenylalanine closes a CDR3 of 15 amino acids. The DNA shown is the 45-base CDR3, in frame from base 1. Here V drops 6 bases and J drops 5 bases, and the junction holds 8 bases not matched to any gene. What the work shows at the level of the full study, not this receptor alone: The quantity of clinical and demographic metadata differed by source and by participant and was supplied without curation.

In Seattle, one collaborating source enrolled patients while the infection was active and tracked those patients longitudinally over the course of disease. Collaborating institutions collected whole blood in K2EDTA tubes following their own protocols. For TCRbeta analysis, collaborators shipped samples in one of three forms: frozen whole blood, isolated PBMCs, or DNA extracted from either of those sample types. As regards this clone: The specificity of this receptor is unknown. The sample holds no much larger clone one base away, and base qualities are not on file.

TCRbeta CDR3 regions were amplified from genomic DNA using the immunoSEQ Assay, a bias-controlled multiplex PCR. Under the source paper's analysis protocol: The number of nucleated cells in each sample was estimated by amplification of reference gene primers within the assay. To quantify the absolute abundance of each unique TCRbeta CDR3 rearrangement, sequence reads were collapsed and filtered. Productive Simpson clonality was computed per sample as the square root of Simpson's diversity index over productive rearrangements. TCRdb obtained this table from immuneACCESS and retained in-frame rearrangements with V and J assigned. These tables miss some clones; where compared with another copy, unresolved V genes account for less than half of the shortfall, and the remainder is unexplained. V and J calls and clone size are copied from that table; D and trimming were computed from the DNA. Present in this sample are over 150,000 clones, 83% of which were seen just once. The top ten hold 9% to 14% of the sample.

The chain is assembled from TRBV19 and TRBJ2-5, and 11 bases in between align with TRBD2. This receptor was obtained from a woman in her sixties with COVID-19, enrolled during active disease. Sequenced material: peripheral blood. CDR3 sequence: CASRGPTSGDETQYF. The nucleotides are TGTGCCAGTAGGGGCCCGACTAGCGGGGACGAGACCCAGTACTTC.